Below are 10 T cell receptor beta chains sequenced from a single sample in a study of cytotoxic CD8 clonotypes in ibrutinib-treated CLL. Profiling relied on immunoSEQ multiplex PCR, and the TCRdb table lists in-frame clones only, not all of them. The sample lists roughly 45,000 clones, approximately 65% occurring once. This specimen was PBMCs, taken after 24 months of ibrutinib treatment. The receptors were sampled from a human donor with chronic lymphocytic leukemia.

The rearrangement links TRBV16 to TRBJ1-2, with 7 bases fitting TRBD1. With 3 bases clipped from V and 2 bases from J, the junction kept 0 bases outside the gene matches. Germline V lookup: CDR1 KGHSY, CDR2 FQNENV. CDR3 length equals 13 residues. CDR3 residues: CASSQGQNYGYTF. CDR3 coding DNA: TGTGCCAGCAGCCAGGGACAGAACTATGGCTACACCTTC.

V usage is TRBV6-1 and J usage is TRBJ2-7, with D uncertain. V was clipped by 6 bases and J by 3 bases, with 12 bases between them. The CDR3 totals 13 residues. The germline CDR1 and CDR2 sequences are MNHNS and SASEGT. The DNA of the CDR3 is TGTGCCAGCAGAACCGCCTCGGGCTACGAGCAGTACTTC. Translating it yields CASRTASGYEQYF.

The chain uses TRBV5-8 and TRBJ1-3, with TRBD1 matching 9 bases. The germline CDR1 and CDR2 sequences are SGHTS and YDEGEE. This CDR3 is 15 amino acids long. The ends lost 9 bases at V and 3 bases at J; junction bases unmatched: 10. CDR3 loop: CANGGQGTGGNTIYF. For the CDR3, the DNA is TGTGCCAATGGGGGACAGGGAACGGGTGGAAACACCATATATTTT. The variable domain in full, completed from reference TRBV5-8 and TRBJ1-3, reads EAGVTQSPTHLIKTRGQQATLRCSPISGHTSVYWYQQALGLGLQFLLWYDEGEERNRGNFPPRFSGRQFPNYSSELNVNALELEDSALYLCANGGQGTGGNTIYFGEGSWLTVV.

This clone occurred once. The chain is built from TRBV18 and TRBJ1-4; D is perhaps TRBD1 (5 bases). V lost 1 base and J 7 bases, leaving 10 bases between the germline ends. Germline CDR1 and CDR2: KGHSH and LQKENI. This CDR3 contains 14 residues. Here the CDR3 DNA reads TGTGCCAGCTCACCACGGCAGGGAGGTGAAAAACTGTTTTTT. Residues: CASSPRQGGEKLFF.

The J gene is TRBJ2-5, the V gene TRBV6-6; D is unresolved. The ends were cut back, 2 bases at V and 5 bases at J, with 9 bases in the middle. The CDR3 is made up of 13 amino acids. CDR1 and CDR2 from the germline V gene are MNHNY and SVGAGI (reference sequence). CDR3 sequence: CASSYRLEETQYF. In DNA form, the CDR3 reads TGTGCCAGCAGTTACAGACTTGAGGAGACCCAGTACTTC.

V and J are TRBV25-1 and TRBJ2-1, with TRBD2 identical over 14 bases. This CDR3 is built from 18 residues. Germline V gene lookup returns CDR1 MGHDK and CDR2 SYGVNS. V was pared by 7 bases and J by 0 bases, with 8 bases of the junction left unmatched. DNA for the CDR3: TGTGCCAGCACCGGACTAGCGGGGGGAAAAAGCTCCTACAATGAGCAGTTCTTC. It specifies CASTGLAGGKSSYNEQFF. The entire variable domain, with the rest obtained from reference TRBV25-1 and TRBJ2-1, is as follows: EADIYQTPRYLVIGTGKKITLECSQTMGHDKMYWYQQDPGMELHLIHYSYGVNSTEKGDLSSESTVSRIRTEHFPLTLESARPSHTSQYLCASTGLAGGKSSYNEQFFGPGTRLTVL.

The chain combines TRBV2 with TRBJ2-7; 8 nucleotides match TRBD2. The trim removed 7 bases at V and 4 bases at J, leaving 9 bases unmatched. There are 14 residues in the CDR3. Germline lookup yields CDR1 SNHLY and CDR2 FYNNEI. For the CDR3, the DNA is TGTGCCAGCATTTGCGGGCGGGAGGAATACGAGCAGTACTTC. Amino acids: CASICGREEYEQYF.

The chain carries TRBV4-2 and TRBJ1-2; D possibly corresponds to TRBD1 (5 bases). The CDR3 has 21 amino acids. Deletions cut 0 bases from V and 2 bases from J, with 28 bases between. Germline CDR1 reads LGHNA; CDR2 reads YNFKEQ. In DNA form, the CDR3 reads TGTGCCAGCAGCCAAGATATACACCCTAACGGCGGGCAGGGCATAAACTATGGCTACACCTTC. Protein sequence: CASSQDIHPNGGQGINYGYTF.

The V gene is TRBV5-1, the J gene TRBJ2-1, with D perhaps given as TRBD1 or TRBD2 (5 bases each). The CDR3 runs to 16 residues. CDR1 and CDR2 (germline): SGHRS, YFSETQ. Trimming removed 0 bases at V and 0 bases at J, with 10 bases between. CDR3 bases: TGCGCCAGCAGCTTGGTGGGACGTAGCTCCTACAATGAGCAGTTCTTC. Its translation: CASSLVGRSSYNEQFF.

This clone ranks as medium-sized. The chain is built from TRBV5-4 and TRBJ2-1; TRBD2 aligns across 9 bases. The CDR3 runs 16 residues. V trimming: 6 bases; J trimming: 4 bases; junction bases outside the gene matches: 11. The germline V gene encodes CDR1 SGHNT and CDR2 YYREEE (reference sequence). This chain's CDR3 is CASNRRAGGIYNEQFF. CDR3 sequence (DNA): TGTGCCAGCAATCGAAGAGCGGGAGGTATATACAATGAGCAGTTCTTC. The whole variable domain, remainder taken from reference TRBV5-4 and TRBJ2-1, is ETGVTQSPTHLIKTRGQQVTLRCSSQSGHNTVSWYQQALGQGPQFIFQYYREEENGRGNFPPRFSGLQFPNYSSELNVNALELDDSALYLCASNRRAGGIYNEQFFGPGTRLTVL.